This T cell receptor beta chain was documented in a study of early T cells in non-severe SARS-CoV-2 infection. Study as a whole: Alpha and beta chains were unpaired, from unsorted whole-blood bulk RNA.

This clonotype occurred many times. The protocol attached unique molecular identifiers to individual cDNA molecules. TCRdb itself ran the 5' RACE reads through MiXCR, one entry per CDR3 protein. Here the sample spans about 45,000 distinct CDR3 sequences, around a tenth being singletons. The source is an adult who was a healthcare worker with PCR-confirmed SARS-CoV-2 infection or an uninfected control (not recorded which). Sequencing was performed on whole blood.

DNA for the CDR3: TGTGCCAGCAGCTACTCTCCCGTGGGCCCGGCAGATACGCAGTATTTT. Protein product: CASSYSPVGPADTQYF. The chain links TRBV28 to TRBJ2-3; D gene ambiguous. This CDR3 is 16 amino acids long. V was cut by 6 bases and J by 4 bases, with 20 bases left in between. Germline V lookup: CDR1 MDHEN, CDR2 SYDVKM.